This T cell receptor beta chain was recovered during a study of cytomegalovirus exposure and HLA in healthy donors. A multiplex PCR was run with 60 Vbeta primers and 13 Jbeta primers. Method: immunoSEQ multiplex PCR; TCRdb's copy keeps in-frame clones and lacks some. The sample has about 150,000 clones; more than 75% are singletons. This clone was found once. The antigen is undetermined. General study results and limits: It was shown in a later analysis that HLA-associated TCR beta chains were more clonally expanded than other, equally common chains. As a later analysis revealed, most CMV-associated TCR beta chains appeared HLA-restricted. Within the data, a cluster of highly shared sequence variants was likely a sequencing artifact.

The CDR3 sequence is 13 residues long. After removal of 8 bases from V and 5 bases from J, the junction contained 7 bases not matched to a gene. Germline CDR1 and CDR2: MNHNS and SASEGT. This TCR was sampled from a middle-aged man in good health and CMV-seronegative. Input material: PBMCs. This chain joins TRBV6-1 and TRBJ2-5; 8 positions agree with TRBD1. CDR3 amino acids: CASRQGWEETQYF. The CDR3 DNA reads as TGTGCCAGCCGACAGGGGTGGGAGGAGACCCAGTACTTC.